The present TCR beta chain was sequenced within a study of blood T cell repertoires in COVID-19. Background on the study: Collection of acute and convalescent COVID-19 samples took place in the United States, Italy and Spain. PBMCs, B-cell-depleted T cells, or T cells provided the cDNA or gDNA that made up the material.

Per the study methods: Amplified reference gene primers provided the basis for estimating nucleated cell counts. Generated by immunoSEQ multiplex PCR, the TCRdb table keeps only in-frame clones and is missing some. V and J calls plus clone size are reproduced from that table; the DNA served to infer D and trimming. Of 150,000 to 250,000 clones listed, roughly 83% were seen once; the top ten hold approximately 5.9%. A Seattle source enrolled patients during active infection and followed them longitudinally. The germline V gene encodes CDR1 SGDLS and CDR2 YYNGEE. Trimming cost V 6 bases and J 14 bases, with 26 bases left between them. This CDR3 spans 14 amino acids.

The gene calls are TRBV9 and TRBJ1-2, with D possibly matching TRBD1 (5 bases). This TCR derives from a middle-aged woman with COVID-19, enrolled during active disease. Sequencing was carried out using peripheral blood. CDR3 nucleotides: TGTGCCAGCACCCCCTACCTCGACAGAGTAAGTGCGACCTTC. Its protein is CASTPYLDRVSATF. Variable domain in full (rest from reference TRBV9 and TRBJ1-2): DSGVTQTPKHLITATGQRVTLRCSPRSGDLSVYWYQQSLDQGLQFLIQYYNGEERAKGNILERFSAQQFPDLHSELNLSSLELGDSALYFCASTPYLDRVSATFGSGTRLTVV.